These 18 T cell receptor beta chains were sequenced from one sample in a study of shared clonotypes between healthy human individuals. This table comes from immunoSEQ multiplex PCR, and its TCRdb copy is limited to in-frame clones, with some not included. The sample holds about 2.4 million clones, approximately 93% seen once. The source material was naive CD4+ T cells from PBMCs. The subset here: CD45RA+ positively selected. The receptors stem from a man aged 18-30 years in good health. Some clones in this sample may be carry-over from other donors' samples.

V gene TRBV5-1 combines with J gene TRBJ2-1; TRBD2 is a possible D gene (6 bases). CDR1 and CDR2 from the germline V gene are SGHRS and YFSETQ. The V and J ends lost 0 bases and 4 bases respectively, with 14 bases between them. This CDR3 contains 16 residues. This chain's CDR3 is CASSLAPGVEYNEQFF. CDR3 in DNA: TGCGCCAGCAGCTTGGCTCCGGGAGTAGAATACAATGAGCAGTTCTTC.

The chain has TRBV27 and TRBJ1-5, with 9 bases fitting TRBD1. CDR3 size: 16 residues. Germline CDR1 and CDR2: MNHEY and SMNVEV (reference sequence). The V and J ends lost 1 base and 6 bases, in that order; junction bases with no gene match: 7. In nucleotides, the CDR3 is TGTGCCAGCAGTTTATTGGGACAGGGCGGGGGTCAGCCCCAGCATTTT. Its protein product is CASSLLGQGGGQPQHF.

The chain is built from TRBV28 and TRBJ1-1; D call uncertain. Germline V gene data show CDR1 as MDHEN and CDR2 as SYDVKM. CDR3 length: 15 amino acids. The germline V and J ends were trimmed by 6 bases and 5 bases, with 19 bases remaining between them. The CDR3, as DNA: TGTGCCAGCAGCACCAGGAGGCCTGCGGGGACTGAAGCTTTCTTT. It is translated as CASSTRRPAGTEAFF.

This chain connects TRBV21-1 to TRBJ1-4. TRBV21-1 is assigned pseudogene status. The CDR3 contains 15 residues. The CDR3 region is CASSKVNRLNEKLFF. The CDR3, as DNA: TGTGCCAGCAGCAAAGTGAACAGACTTAATGAAAAACTGTTTTTT.

This clone was picked up one time. This sequence joins TRBV6-6 and TRBJ2-7; 7 bases agree with TRBD2. The CDR3 runs to 16 residues. Trimming at V came to 2 bases and at J to 4 bases, leaving 11 bases not matched to a gene. The germline V gene encodes CDR1 MNHNY and CDR2 SVGAGI (reference sequence). The CDR3 DNA reads as TGTGCCAGCAGTTACCTACCTAGCGGAGGCCTTTACGAGCAGTACTTC. Encoded protein: CASSYLPSGGLYEQYF.

CDR3 sequence reads: CASSIPGATSDGEQFF. Here the CDR3 DNA reads TGTGCCAGCAGCATACCGGGCGCAACAAGCGACGGTGAGCAGTTCTTC. J is TRBJ2-1 and V is TRBV5-4; D gene uncertain. The CDR3 runs to 16 residues. Germline loops: CDR1 SGHNT, CDR2 YYREEE (reference sequence). Trimming shortened V by 4 bases and J by 9 bases, and 23 bases separated the two germline ends.

This clone has only one observation. The chain is built from TRBV6-6 and TRBJ1-2; D uncertain. Per the germline V gene, CDR1 is MNHNY and CDR2 is SVGAGI (reference sequence). The CDR3 has 13 residues. Trimming removed 2 bases from V and 8 bases from J, with 12 bases in between. CDR3 sequence reads: CASSYNPTGGYTF. The CDR3 nucleotides read TGTGCCAGCAGTTACAACCCAACCGGGGGCTACACCTTC.

The CDR3 DNA is TGCGCCAGCAGCCAAGTGCGGGGGCAGAACACTGAAGCTTTCTTT. Amino acid sequence: CASSQVRGQNTEAFF. The chain couples TRBV4-1 to TRBJ1-1; TRBD1 is a possible D gene (6 bases). This CDR3 is built from 15 residues. Germline V gene data show CDR1 as MGHRA and CDR2 as YSYEKL. The ends were cut back, 1 base at V and 1 base at J, with 10 bases in the middle.

The V call is TRBV7-7, the J call TRBJ2-1, with TRBD2 matching over 8 bases. The germline gives CDR1 SSHAT, CDR2 FNYEAQ (reference sequence). Trimming removed 5 bases from V and 4 bases from J; junction bases left unmatched: 7. The CDR3 extends over 15 amino acids. DNA of the CDR3: TGTGCCAGCAGCCCGACTAGCGAGCAATACAATGAGCAGTTCTTC. Protein product: CASSPTSEQYNEQFF.

About this clone itself: The sample holds other DNA sequences that translate to the same CDR3. The chain couples TRBV5-1 to TRBJ1-1, with unresolved D. The V gene lost 0 bases and the J gene lost 0 bases, with 6 bases spanning the gap. The CDR3 is made up of 14 amino acids. Germline V gene sequence: CDR1 SGHRS, CDR2 YFSETQ. The CDR3 nucleotides are TGCGCCAGCAGCTTGGGTACCATGAACACTGAAGCTTTCTTT. Its protein is CASSLGTMNTEAFF. Variable domain in full (rest from reference TRBV5-1 and TRBJ1-1): KAGVTQTPRYLIKTRGQQVTLSCSPISGHRSVSWYQQTPGQGLQFLFEYFSETQRNKGNFPGRFSGRQFSNSRSEMNVSTLELGDSALYLCASSLGTMNTEAFFGQGTRLTVV.

V gene TRBV28 combines with J gene TRBJ1-2; the D is unclear. V lost 10 bases, J lost 6 bases, and 6 bases lay in between. The CDR3 sequence is 9 residues long. Germline-derived CDR1 and CDR2 are MDHEN and SYDVKM. CDR3 protein: CATKDGYTF. As DNA, the CDR3 is TGTGCCACCAAAGATGGCTACACCTTC.

This chain joins TRBV15 and TRBJ2-5; 13 nucleotides line up with TRBD2. V trimming: 2 bases; J trimming: 3 bases; junction bases outside the gene matches: 9. The germline V gene encodes CDR1 LNHNV and CDR2 YYDKDF (reference sequence). The CDR3 consists of 18 residues. CDR3 DNA sequence: TGTGCCACCAGCAGACGAACCGTAGGACTAGCGGGAGAAGAGACCCAGTACTTC. It encodes CATSRRTVGLAGEETQYF. Full variable domain (missing parts from reference TRBV15 and TRBJ2-5): DAMVIQNPRYQVTQFGKPVTLSCSQTLNHNVMYWYQQKSSQAPKLLFHYYDKDFNNEADTPDNFQSRRPNTSFCFLDIRSPGLGDTAMYLCATSRRTVGLAGEETQYFGPGTRLLVL.

The V and J genes are TRBV6-1 and TRBJ2-7, with D tentatively TRBD1 (6 bases). V dropped 7 bases and J dropped 2 bases, with 15 bases sitting between them. The CDR3 is 14 amino acids. CDR1 and CDR2 (germline): MNHNS, SASEGT. CDR3 residues: CASTRGQLPYEQYF. As DNA, the CDR3 is TGTGCCAGCACCCGGGGACAACTACCCTACGAGCAGTACTTC.

V gene TRBV7-2 combines with J gene TRBJ1-5; D not resolved. V was shortened by 1 base and J by 3 bases, with 16 bases between the two germline ends. Germline V gene data show CDR1 as SGHTA and CDR2 as FQGNSA. The CDR3 runs 17 residues. The CDR3 is CASSLGGAWGNNQPQHF. The CDR3 nucleotides read TGTGCCAGCAGCTTAGGGGGTGCATGGGGAAACAATCAGCCCCAGCATTTT.

The chain has TRBV28 and TRBJ2-7; D may correspond to TRBD1 or TRBD2 (5 bases each). The CDR3 has 15 residues. Germline assignment: CDR1 MDHEN and CDR2 SYDVKM. The V gene lost 10 bases and the J gene lost 2 bases, with 21 bases spanning the gap. DNA for the CDR3: TGTGCCATCAAGGGTAATATTTGGGACCCCTACGAGCAGTACTTC. Translated: CAIKGNIWDPYEQYF.

CDR3 residues: CASSSVYEPGYTF. CDR3 nucleotide sequence: TGTGCCAGCAGTTCTGTCTACGAACCTGGCTACACCTTC. The J gene is TRBJ1-2, the V gene TRBV28; D is unclear. The germline V and J ends were trimmed by 4 bases and 7 bases, with 13 bases remaining between them. The length of the CDR3 is 13 residues. CDR1 and CDR2 (germline): MDHEN, SYDVKM.

The chain employs TRBV27 and TRBJ1-1, with a weak D call TRBD1 (6 bases). The V gene lost 5 bases and the J gene lost 7 bases, with 17 bases spanning the gap. The germline gives CDR1 MNHEY, CDR2 SMNVEV (reference sequence). The CDR3 is made up of 14 amino acids. CDR3 nucleotide sequence: TGTGCCAGCAGTGCAGGGACACTCCCCTATGAAGCTTTCTTT. It yields the protein CASSAGTLPYEAFF.

This clone was seen a few times. The V call is TRBV5-1, the J call TRBJ1-4; 8 bases fit TRBD1. The J segment lost 8 bases and the V segment lost 8 bases, leaving 17 bases of the junction unmatched. The CDR3 is made up of 16 amino acids. The germline gives CDR1 SGHRS, CDR2 YFSETQ. The CDR3 region has the DNA TGCGCCAGTACCCGGGGGACAGGCCCTTCCGACGAAAAACTGTTTTTT. It codes for CASTRGTGPSDEKLFF.